The 28 T cell receptor beta chains below come from one sample, sequenced in a study of T cell responses to AZD1222 COVID-19 vaccine (dated by TCRdb to the early 2020s). Receptor libraries were prepared by the immunoSEQ multiplex PCR assay. TCRdb provides this immuneACCESS table in a form limited to in-frame rearrangements. Some clones are lacking; in checked studies, under half of them reflect an unresolved V gene, and why the rest are absent is not known. For this sample the table gives hundreds of thousands of clones, of which approximately 94% were detected only once. The ten largest make up less than 1.2% of the sample. Taken with the paper, the label for time point translates to: baseline before first vaccination. The treatment or condition label for this specimen denotes: meningococcal conjugate vaccine given as trial control. The source was peripheral blood, collected on day 0 of MenACWY control vaccination. These receptors were taken from an adult in good health.

Comment on this clone: Other nucleotide sequences from this sample produce the same CDR3. This chain links TRBV9 with TRBJ1-1, with D perhaps TRBD1 (5 bases). The germline CDR1 and CDR2 sequences are SGDLS and YYNGEE. This CDR3 has 14 residues. V lost 4 bases and J 1 base, leaving 11 bases between the germline ends. CDR3 protein: CASSIGTANTEAFF. The CDR3 region has the DNA TGTGCCAGCAGCATCGGGACGGCGAACACTGAAGCTTTCTTT.

The chain has TRBV4-1 and TRBJ2-7; 9 nucleotides line up with TRBD2. V gave up 0 bases and J gave up 4 bases; unmatched junction bases: 7. The CDR3 covers 16 residues. From germline, CDR1 is MGHRA and CDR2 YSYEKL. CDR3 nucleotide sequence: TGCGCCAGCAGCCAAGATAATCTAGCGGGGAGTTACGAGCAGTACTTC. This gives the protein CASSQDNLAGSYEQYF.

The chain is built from TRBV5-4 and TRBJ1-2, with no clear D. CDR3 length: 13 residues. Germline CDR1 reads SGHNT; CDR2 reads YYREEE (reference sequence). Trimming pared 4 bases from V and 5 bases from J, leaving 12 bases between. The CDR3, as DNA: TGTGCCAGCAGCCCCCGCCGGGAATATGGCTACACCTTC. This encodes CASSPRREYGYTF.

This chain joins TRBV28 and TRBJ1-1, with 9 bases lining up with TRBD1. Germline CDR1 is MDHEN and CDR2 is SYDVKM. V shed 6 bases and J 5 bases; nucleotides not matched to a gene: 10. The CDR3 contains 15 residues. The CDR3, as DNA: TGTGCCAGCAGCGATCCCGGGACAGGGTATACTGAAGCTTTCTTT. It specifies CASSDPGTGYTEAFF.

The table lists this clone with a count of one. The J gene is TRBJ1-3, the V gene TRBV15; weak D call: TRBD1 (5 bases). Between the trimmed V and J ends, which lost 0 bases and 9 bases, there was a span of 18 bases. The CDR3 totals 16 residues. Germline V gives CDR1 LNHNV, CDR2 YYDKDF (reference sequence). This CDR3 reads CATSRDLGGRGATIYF. Written as DNA, the CDR3 is TGTGCCACCAGCAGAGATCTTGGAGGACGTGGGGCCACCATATATTTT.

This clone was recorded only once. The rearrangement joins TRBV27 to TRBJ1-2; D call uncertain. V lost 6 bases, J lost 5 bases, and 19 bases lay in between. The CDR3 sequence is 15 residues long. Looked up from germline, CDR1 is MNHEY and CDR2 is SMNVEV (reference sequence). The CDR3 is CASRDMVGKKYGYTF. CDR3 DNA sequence: TGTGCCAGCAGGGATATGGTAGGGAAAAAGTATGGCTACACCTTC.

The V and J genes are TRBV5-6 and TRBJ2-7; a weak D match, TRBD1 (5 bases). CDR3 length equals 14 residues. Germline V CDR1 and CDR2: SGHDT, YYEEEE. V lost 4 bases to trimming and J lost 1 base, with 12 bases between them. The DNA for the CDR3 is TGTGCCAGCAGCCGAGGCGGACAATCCTACGAGCAGTACTTC. It is translated as CASSRGGQSYEQYF. The whole variable domain, remainder taken from reference TRBV5-6 and TRBJ2-7, is DAGVTQSPTHLIKTRGQQVTLRCSPKSGHDTVSWYQQALGQGPQFIFQYYEEEERQRGNFPDRFSGHQFPNYSSELNVNALLLGDSALYLCASSRGGQSYEQYFGPGTRLTVT.

J is TRBJ1-3 and V is TRBV29-1; unclear D gene. The CDR3 sequence is 12 residues long. V gave up 5 bases and J gave up 4 bases, with 9 bases separating them. Germline V gene lookup returns CDR1 SQVTM and CDR2 ANQGSEA. The CDR3 reads CSVRVPGNTIYF. The CDR3 DNA is TGCAGCGTTCGAGTGCCCGGAAACACCATATATTTT.

CDR3 loop: CASTDHSYGYTF. In DNA, the CDR3 is TGTGCCAGCACAGACCACAGCTATGGCTACACCTTC. The chain combines TRBV19 with TRBJ1-2; D unclear. The CDR3 loop spans 12 amino acids. CDR1 is LNHDA, CDR2 SQIVND, per germline (reference sequence). V lost 9 bases to trimming and J lost 4 bases, with 12 bases between them.

V is TRBV5-8 and J is TRBJ2-5; D may be TRBD1 (6 bases). Germline V gives CDR1 SGHTS, CDR2 YDEGEE. The CDR3 is 15 residues long. Deletions cut 4 bases from V and 2 bases from J, with 15 bases between. The DNA of the CDR3 is TGTGCCAGCAGCGCCGCAACAGGGTATCAAGAGACCCAGTACTTC. This encodes CASSAATGYQETQYF.

The genes are TRBV3-1 (or the pseudogene TRBV3-2) and TRBJ2-1; TRBD2 agrees at 12 bases. The V gene's germline CDR1 is LGHDT and CDR2 YNNKEL (reference sequence). This CDR3 is built from 14 residues. The V gene end was trimmed by 4 bases and the J gene end by 5 bases; junction bases not matched to a gene: 0. Written as DNA, the CDR3 is TGTGCCAGCAGCCCTAGCGGGGGGGACAATGAGCAGTTCTTC. Translated: CASSPSGGDNEQFF.

The rearrangement joins TRBV19 to TRBJ1-2; TRBD1 might be the D (6 bases). The germline V gene has CDR1 LNHDA and CDR2 SQIVND (reference sequence). Trimming shortened V by 9 bases and J by 3 bases, and 11 bases separated the two germline ends. This CDR3 has 12 residues. CDR3 nucleotide sequence: TGTGCCAGCGCCCCAGGGGACTATGGCTACACCTTC. Protein: CASAPGDYGYTF.

The chain is built from TRBV3-1 (or the pseudogene TRBV3-2) and TRBJ1-5, with 7 bases matching TRBD1. Germline V gene sequence: CDR1 LGHDT, CDR2 YNNKEL (reference sequence). The CDR3 is 13 amino acids. V lost 4 bases, J lost 9 bases, and 6 bases stayed unmatched. CDR3 sequence (DNA): TGTGCCAGCAGCCTACGGACAGGCGGGCCCCAGCATTTT. As protein: CASSLRTGGPQHF.

The chain combines TRBV7-8 with TRBJ1-1; 7 nucleotides agree with TRBD1. CDR3 length equals 15 residues. V lost 2 bases, J lost 7 bases, and 10 bases stayed unmatched. Germline CDR1 reads SGHVS; CDR2 reads FQNEAQ. The chain's CDR3 is CASSLKSGTAGEAFF. The CDR3 DNA follows: TGTGCCAGCAGCTTAAAGTCCGGGACAGCTGGTGAAGCTTTCTTT.

This chain uses TRBV5-4 with TRBJ2-5, with TRBD1 matching over 11 bases. Trimming removed 3 bases from V and 5 bases from J; junction bases left unmatched: 3. The CDR3 consists of 14 residues. The germline gives CDR1 SGHNT, CDR2 YYREEE (reference sequence). The CDR3 DNA sequence: TGTGCCAGCAGCTCGGACAGGGGGCGGGAGACCCAGTACTTC. Its translation: CASSSDRGRETQYF.

The gene calls are TRBV7-8 and TRBJ2-3; D is unresolved. Germline CDR1 SGHVS, CDR2 FQNEAQ. V lost 5 bases and J lost 3, with 12 bases in between. The CDR3 is 14 amino acids. The chain's CDR3 is CASSPVGRTDTQYF. DNA of the CDR3: TGTGCCAGCAGCCCCGTTGGCCGAACAGATACGCAGTATTTT.

The chain has TRBV18 and TRBJ1-5, with 7 bases that match TRBD1. Germline CDR1 KGHSH, CDR2 LQKENI. The V segment lost 6 bases and the J segment 3 bases; nucleotides outside the gene matches: 8. The CDR3 covers 15 residues. Here the CDR3 DNA reads TGTGCCAGCTCTCGGGACAGCGGAATCAATCAGCCCCAGCATTTT. As protein: CASSRDSGINQPQHF.

The count of this clone is one. This chain joins TRBV12-3 or TRBV12-4 and TRBJ1-1; D ambiguous. Trimming pared 5 bases from V and 1 base from J, leaving 5 bases between. The CDR3 loop spans 12 amino acids. CDR3: CASSHENTEAFF. The CDR3, as DNA: TGTGCCAGCAGTCATGAGAACACTGAAGCTTTCTTT.

The genes are TRBV3-1 (or the pseudogene TRBV3-2) and TRBJ1-1, with D perhaps TRBD1 (6 bases). The ends were cut back, 0 bases at V and 10 bases at J, with 15 bases in the middle. The CDR3 extends over 14 amino acids. The germline CDR1 and CDR2 sequences are LGHDT and YNNKEL (reference sequence). The CDR3 here is CASSQDGKGQIAFF. The CDR3 DNA is TGTGCCAGCAGCCAAGATGGGAAAGGACAGATAGCTTTCTTT.

This sequence joins TRBV4-1 and TRBJ1-2; possible D gene TRBD1, 6 bases. Per the germline V gene, CDR1 is MGHRA and CDR2 is YSYEKL. CDR3 length: 19 amino acids. V was pared by 0 bases and J by 4 bases, with 24 bases between. CDR3 nucleotide sequence: TGCGCCAGCAGCCAAGATGGATGGGCAGGGGTCCCTCCCAGCTATGGCTACACCTTC. Its translation: CASSQDGWAGVPPSYGYTF.

The chain recombines TRBV7-2 with TRBJ2-3; TRBD2 matches at 8 bases. Germline V CDR1 and CDR2: SGHTA, FQGNSA. CDR3 length equals 15 residues. V lost 4 bases to trimming and J lost 4 bases; unmatched junction nucleotides: 7. This CDR3 is CASSSTGGSADTQYF. The DNA for the CDR3 is TGTGCCAGCAGCTCCACGGGGGGGTCGGCAGATACGCAGTATTTT.

This clone was recorded once. This chain links TRBV2 with TRBJ1-4, with TRBD1 matching over 9 bases. CDR3 length equals 13 residues. CDR1 is SNHLY and CDR2 is FYNNEI in the germline V gene. Unmatched junction bases numbered 5, after V lost 11 bases and J lost 4 bases. The CDR3, as DNA: TGTGCCGGCCGACAGGGGGGTAATGAAAAACTGTTTTTT. Amino acid sequence: CAGRQGGNEKLFF.

The J gene is TRBJ1-1, the V gene TRBV19; the D gene is possibly TRBD1 (5 bases). This CDR3 comprises 15 residues. Trimming cost V 6 bases and J 3 bases, with 17 bases left between them. CDR1 and CDR2 (germline): LNHDA, SQIVND (reference sequence). As DNA, the CDR3 is TGTGCCAGTAGATCCCAAGCAGGGAGGCACACTGAAGCTTTCTTT. Encoded protein: CASRSQAGRHTEAFF.

V is TRBV5-1 and J is TRBJ1-6; 7 positions agree with TRBD1. Trimming at V came to 6 bases and at J to 5 bases, leaving 11 bases not matched to a gene. CDR3 length: 16 residues. CDR1 is SGHRS and CDR2 is YFSETQ in the germline V gene. The CDR3 region is CASTPDVGTDNSPLHF. The CDR3 nucleotides are TGCGCCAGCACCCCGGACGTCGGGACAGATAATTCACCCCTCCACTTT.

This clone was picked up one time. The chain carries TRBV21-1 and TRBJ2-5; whether TRBD2, the table's D call, matches the DNA was not checked. TRBV21-1 is termed a pseudogene. The CDR3 is 17 amino acids. CDR3 amino acids: CASSKGGLAGAQETQYF. In DNA, the CDR3 is TGTGCCAGCAGCAAAGGGGGACTAGCGGGGGCCCAAGAGACCCAGTACTTC.

V is TRBV3-1 (or the pseudogene TRBV3-2) and J is TRBJ2-3; D may be TRBD1 (6 bases). Per the germline V gene, CDR1 is LGHDT and CDR2 is YNNKEL (reference sequence). V shed 6 bases and J shed 2 bases, with 21 bases lying between them. CDR3 length: 17 amino acids. The CDR3 DNA is TGTGCCAGCAGGGCTAAGTCCTCAGGGGATACCACAGATACGCAGTATTTT. Translating it yields CASRAKSSGDTTDTQYF.

J is TRBJ2-4 and V is TRBV11-2; D gene unclear. Trimming took 2 bases from V and 8 from J, leaving 4 bases between them. CDR3 size: 11 residues. The germline V gene has CDR1 SGHAT and CDR2 FQNNGV. The CDR3 DNA is TGTGCCAGCAGCTTATCTGACATTCAGTACTTC. This translates into CASSLSDIQYF.

The chain uses TRBV6-5 and TRBJ1-1; TRBD1 is a possible D gene (5 bases). V lost 4 bases, J lost 1 base, and 10 bases lay in between. The germline gives CDR1 MNHEY, CDR2 SVGAGI. This CDR3 contains 14 residues. CDR3 residues: CASSSIGGNTEAFF. In nucleotides, the CDR3 is TGTGCCAGCAGTTCAATTGGGGGGAACACTGAAGCTTTCTTT.